This TCR beta chain stems from a study of early stage breast cancer tumors. Study at large: ER+/PR+/HER2- status applied to about 80% of the 16 invasive breast tumors.

Each sample had two DNA replicates, 0.5 ug blood or around 1.4 ug tissue. The table came from immunoSEQ multiplex PCR; TCRdb's copy has only in-frame clones and leaves some out. The sample carries around 5,000 clones, roughly 57% recorded once. Trimming cost V 6 bases and J 4 bases; bases outside gene matches: 3. The CDR3 has 13 residues. CDR1 is SGHNT and CDR2 is YENEEA in the germline V gene. The sequence was collected from a person between 50 and 60 years old with breast cancer. The sequenced sample consisted of breast tumor tissue. The chain has TRBV11-3 and TRBJ2-5; 9 nucleotides match TRBD1. As DNA, the CDR3 is TGTGCCAGCAGGGACAGGGGACGAGAGACCCAGTACTTC. It specifies CASRDRGRETQYF.